This T cell receptor (beta chain) stems from a study of blood T cell repertoires in COVID-19. Turning to the study itself: Samples came from the United States, Italy and Spain, spanning acute and convalescent COVID-19. The analysed material was cDNA or gDNA that came from T cells, B-cell-depleted T cells, or PBMCs.

Germline values: CDR1 MDHEN, CDR2 SYDVKM. V lost 3 bases and J lost 10; bases outside the gene matches: 12. The length of the CDR3 is 14 residues. The authors' processing: It was from reference gene primer amplification that nucleated cell counts were estimated. TCRdb's table, derived via immunoSEQ multiplex PCR, lists solely in-frame clones and lacks some. That table is the source of V, J and clone size, and D and trimming were worked out from the DNA. The sample has fewer than 85,000 clones; roughly 78% are singletons. This TCR came from a human donor in a cohort sampled during active COVID-19. The V call is TRBV28, the J call TRBJ2-7, with 7 bases matching TRBD1. Source material: peripheral blood. The CDR3 sequence: CASSFLDRVAFQYF. CDR3 DNA sequence: TGTGCCAGCAGTTTCCTCGACAGGGTGGCTTTTCAGTACTTC. The complete variable domain, with remaining parts taken from reference TRBV28 and TRBJ2-7, reads DVKVTQSSRYLVKRTGEKVFLECVQDMDHENMFWYRQDPGLGLRLIYFSYDVKMKEKGDIPEGYSVSREKKERFSLILESASTNQTSMYLCASSFLDRVAFQYFGPGTRLTVT.